The T cell receptor beta chain described here comes from a study of regulatory T cells in long-lasting Graves disease. The CDR3 contains 14 residues. Trimming cost V 1 base and J 4 bases, with 10 bases left between them. Looked up from germline, CDR1 is LNHDA and CDR2 is SQIVND (reference sequence). For TCR beta, libraries came from iRepertoire HTBI primers and Arm-PCR of CDR3 regions. TCRdb reprocessed the multiplex PCR reads with MiXCR, giving one entry per CDR3 protein. Of under 800,000 distinct CDR3 sequences detected, roughly 16% appear once; the ten largest clones hold about 20%. Time point denoted: newly diagnosed GD, antithyroid drugs for less than 3 months. PBMC-extracted RNA yielded the TCR library. The same sample was also used in a study of T cells in Graves' hyperthyroidism and ophthalmopathy. That work adds: The study enrolled patients aged 18 to 65 with newly diagnosed hyperthyroidism of under 2 months' duration. Clinical symptoms, serum thyroxine and TRAb, thyroid ultrasound and orbital computed tomography together formed the diagnostic basis. Appearing also in blood were most of the thyroid clonotypes expanded above 0.001. By a 13 V-J model, ophthalmopathy was set apart from stable hyperthyroidism.

The TCR was taken from a woman aged 25 to 39 with Graves disease. The source was peripheral blood mononuclear cells (PBMCs), collected at new diagnosis, from a patient treated with antithyroid drugs. The chain combines TRBV19 with TRBJ1-1; maybe TRBD1 (6 bases). The CDR3 region is CASSIGGQSTEAFF. CDR3 DNA: TGTGCCAGTAGTATAGGCGGACAGAGCACTGAAGCTTTCTTT.